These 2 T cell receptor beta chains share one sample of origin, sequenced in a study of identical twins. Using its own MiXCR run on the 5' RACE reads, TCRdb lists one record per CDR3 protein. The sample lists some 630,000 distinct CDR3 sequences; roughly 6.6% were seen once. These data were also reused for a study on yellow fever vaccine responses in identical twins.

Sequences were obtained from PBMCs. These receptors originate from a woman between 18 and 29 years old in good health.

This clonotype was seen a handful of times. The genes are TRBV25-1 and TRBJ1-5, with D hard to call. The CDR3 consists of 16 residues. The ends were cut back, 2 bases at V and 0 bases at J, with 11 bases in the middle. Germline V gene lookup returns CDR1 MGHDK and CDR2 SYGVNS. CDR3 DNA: TGTGCCAGCAGTGAAGCGACGGAGGATAGCAATCAGCCCCAGCATTTT. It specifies CASSEATEDSNQPQHF.

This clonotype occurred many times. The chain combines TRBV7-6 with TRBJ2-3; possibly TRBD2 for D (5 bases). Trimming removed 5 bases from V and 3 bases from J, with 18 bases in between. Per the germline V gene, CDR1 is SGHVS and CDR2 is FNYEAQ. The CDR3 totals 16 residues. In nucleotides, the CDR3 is TGTGCCAGCAGCGCCTTTGAACGGGATAGGACAGATACGCAGTATTTT. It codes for CASSAFERDRTDTQYF.